This is a list of T cell receptor beta chains from one sample in a study of healthy donors' naive CD4 and CD8 T cells. TCRdb re-called the reads with MiXCR, one entry per CDR3 protein. The repertoire consists of some 190,000 distinct CDR3 sequences, with around 70% occurring once and the leading ten covering 2% to 2.5%. The sequenced material came from naive CD4+ and CD8+ T cells sorted from blood, pooled from several donors. The source is a pool of human donors in good health; the sample pools cells from several healthy donors. Each CDR3 is given with its conserved first and last residue. D genes are given only for firm matches. The size entry is marked missing in some rows and otherwise reads once, few, many or a size class.

abundance	v_gene	j_gene	d_gene	CDR3aa	CDR3nt
-	TRBV29-1	TRBJ1-5	TRBD1	CSVEGEGGRPQHF	TGCAGCGTTGAAGGGGAAGGGGGCAGGCCCCAGCATTTT
once	TRBV12-3/TRBV12-4	TRBJ2-5	-	CASSFGPRGKTQYF	TGTGCCAGCAGTTTCGGCCCGAGGGGAAAGACCCAGTACTTC
-	TRBV21-1	TRBJ2-4	-	CASTTWRRAEYFPNIQYF	TGTGCCAGCACCACATGGCGGCGGGCAGAATATTTTCCAAACATTCAGTACTTC
-	TRBV6-2/TRBV6-3	TRBJ2-5	-	CASSLTRDQETQYF	TGTGCCAGCAGCTTGACAAGGGACCAAGAGACCCAGTACTTC
-	TRBV5-4	TRBJ2-4	-	CASSSGQYLAKNIQYF	TGTGCCAGCAGCTCCGGACAGTACTTAGCCAAAAACATTCAGTACTTC
-	TRBV7-9	TRBJ2-3	TRBD2	CASSSEAGYTDTQYF	TGTGCCAGCAGCTCAGAAGCGGGATACACAGATACGCAGTATTTT
-	TRBV13	TRBJ2-3	TRBD2	CASSPRTSGPTDTQYF	TGTGCCAGCAGCCCCAGGACTAGCGGGCCCACAGATACGCAGTATTTT
-	TRBV29-1	TRBJ2-3	TRBD2	CSVVAGVSDTQYF	TGCAGCGTTGTTGCGGGAGTCTCAGATACGCAGTATTTT
-	TRBV29-1	TRBJ2-5	-	CSVDEGTETQYF	TGCAGCGTTGACGAGGGTACAGAGACCCAGTACTTC
few	TRBV29-1	TRBJ2-5	-	CSVEFPGLETQYF	TGCAGCGTTGAATTTCCGGGCTTAGAGACCCAGTACTTC
-	TRBV11-2	TRBJ2-1	-	CASSRNVGEQFF	TGTGCCAGCAGCCGCAACGTTGGTGAGCAGTTCTTC
-	TRBV29-1	TRBJ2-1	TRBD2	CSVQTSGDNEQFF	TGCAGCGTTCAGACTAGCGGGGACAATGAGCAGTTCTTC
few	TRBV6-2/TRBV6-3	TRBJ1-1	-	CASSHTTGDTEAFF	TGTGCCAGCAGTCATACGACAGGAGACACTGAAGCTTTCTTT
-	TRBV5-4	TRBJ1-2	-	CASSLTSGNYGYTF	TGTGCCAGCAGCTTGACATCGGGAAACTATGGCTACACCTTC
-	TRBV29-1	TRBJ2-5	TRBD1	CSVVRQGTGTQYF	TGCAGCGTTGTGAGACAGGGAACAGGGACCCAGTACTTC
-	TRBV29-1	TRBJ2-3	TRBD2	CSVGTGPLAGAIDTQYF	TGCAGCGTTGGGACAGGGCCTCTAGCGGGAGCTATAGATACGCAGTATTTT
once	TRBV11-2	TRBJ2-5	-	CASSFRWRGETQYF	TGTGCCAGCAGCTTCAGGTGGAGGGGTGAGACCCAGTACTTC
-	TRBV27	TRBJ2-3	TRBD2	CASSLDPSGSTDTQYF	TGTGCCAGCAGTTTAGATCCTAGCGGATCCACAGATACGCAGTATTTT
-	TRBV29-1	TRBJ1-3	TRBD1	CSVEDRGGNTIYF	TGCAGCGTCGAGGACAGGGGTGGAAACACCATATATTTT
-	TRBV27	TRBJ2-7	TRBD1	CASSPGQGTREQYF	TGTGCCAGCAGCCCGGGACAGGGGACGAGGGAGCAGTACTTC
-	TRBV6-6	TRBJ1-1	-	CASSPGWQGDEAFF	TGTGCCAGCAGTCCAGGGTGGCAAGGGGATGAAGCTTTCTTT
once	TRBV6-2/TRBV6-3	TRBJ1-5	-	CASSYTRGGARDPQHF	TGTGCCAGCAGTTACACCCGCGGCGGGGCCCGGGATCCCCAGCATTTT
-	TRBV6-6	TRBJ2-7	TRBD1	CASSYRDRAYEQYF	TGTGCCAGCAGCTACCGGGACAGGGCCTACGAGCAGTACTTC
once	TRBV20-1	TRBJ2-1	TRBD2	CSARDPSGIRNEQFF	TGCAGTGCTAGAGATCCTAGCGGGATTAGGAATGAGCAGTTCTTC
-	TRBV27	TRBJ2-2	TRBD2	CASSPLAGVNTGELFF	TGTGCCAGCAGTCCTCTAGCGGGAGTGAACACCGGGGAGCTGTTTTTT
-	TRBV25-1	TRBJ1-5	-	CASSDAGRDSGGATIQYSNQPQHF	TGTGCCAGCAGTGATGCGGGGAGGGATAGTGGGGGGGCAACGATACAGTATAGCAATCAGCCCCAGCATTTT
-	TRBV6-2/TRBV6-3	TRBJ2-1	-	CASSYPKDEQFF	TGTGCCAGCAGTTACCCGAAGGATGAGCAGTTCTTC
once	TRBV15	TRBJ2-1	TRBD1	CATSREQGIGAYEQFF	TGTGCCACCAGCAGAGAACAGGGGATCGGCGCGTATGAGCAGTTCTTC
-	TRBV29-1	TRBJ2-1	TRBD1	CSVEGTGAHNEQFF	TGCAGCGTTGAGGGGACAGGAGCCCACAATGAGCAGTTCTTC
-	TRBV27	TRBJ1-2	-	CASSLEPLQRNDYGYTF	TGTGCCAGCAGTTTAGAACCCTTACAGAGGAACGACTATGGCTACACCTTC
-	TRBV27	TRBJ1-1	-	CASSFSRRGHTTEAFF	TGTGCCAGCAGTTTTAGCCGCAGGGGTCATACGACTGAAGCTTTCTTT
few	TRBV14	TRBJ2-7	-	CASSRGTYEQYF	TGTGCCAGCAGCCGGGGGACCTACGAGCAGTACTTC
-	TRBV5-4	TRBJ2-1	-	CASSSDPAVGQFF	TGTGCCAGCAGCTCGGACCCCGCGGTAGGGCAGTTCTTC
-	TRBV5-1	TRBJ2-5	TRBD2	CASRPIAGEETQYF	TGCGCCAGCAGGCCTATAGCGGGGGAAGAGACCCAGTACTTC
-	TRBV27	TRBJ1-1	-	CASSSFGSTEAFF	TGTGCCAGCAGCTCTTTCGGTAGCACTGAAGCTTTCTTT
-	TRBV19	TRBJ1-2	TRBD1	CASSPPRDRAGRYTF	TGTGCCAGTAGTCCCCCGCGGGACAGGGCCGGGCGCTACACCTTC